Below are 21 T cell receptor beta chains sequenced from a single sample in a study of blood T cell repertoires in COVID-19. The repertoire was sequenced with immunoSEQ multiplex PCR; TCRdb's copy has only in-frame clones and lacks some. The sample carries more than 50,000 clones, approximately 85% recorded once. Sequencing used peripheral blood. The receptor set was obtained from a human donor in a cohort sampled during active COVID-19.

Here the CDR3 DNA reads TGCAGTGCCCTACTAGCGAATGAGCAGTTCTTC. The encoded protein is CSALLANEQFF. The chain couples TRBV20-1 to TRBJ2-1, with 7 nucleotides matching TRBD2. The J segment lost 7 bases and the V segment lost 6 bases, leaving 3 bases of the junction unmatched. The CDR3 contains 11 residues. Germline CDR1 DFQATT, CDR2 SNEGSKA (reference sequence).

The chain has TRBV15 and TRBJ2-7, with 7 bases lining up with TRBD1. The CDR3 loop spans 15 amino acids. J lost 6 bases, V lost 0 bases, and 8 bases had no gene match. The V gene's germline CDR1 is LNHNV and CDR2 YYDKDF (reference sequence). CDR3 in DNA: TGTGCCACCAGCAGAGATAGACAGGGAAGAGGCGAGCAGTACTTC. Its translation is CATSRDRQGRGEQYF.

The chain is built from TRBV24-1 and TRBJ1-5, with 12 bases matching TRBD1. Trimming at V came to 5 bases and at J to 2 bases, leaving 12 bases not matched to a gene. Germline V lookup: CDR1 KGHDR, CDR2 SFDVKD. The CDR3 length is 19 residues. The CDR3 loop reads CATSGSPGTGGLRNQPQHF. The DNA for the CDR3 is TGTGCCACCAGTGGGTCCCCCGGGACAGGGGGCCTCCGCAATCAGCCCCAGCATTTT.

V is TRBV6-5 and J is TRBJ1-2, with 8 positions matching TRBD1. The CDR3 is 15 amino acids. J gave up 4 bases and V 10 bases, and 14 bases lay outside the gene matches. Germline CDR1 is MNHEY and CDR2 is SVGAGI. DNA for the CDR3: TGTGCCACTACACCGGGACAGGCATTGTCCTATGGCTACACCTTC. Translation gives CATTPGQALSYGYTF.

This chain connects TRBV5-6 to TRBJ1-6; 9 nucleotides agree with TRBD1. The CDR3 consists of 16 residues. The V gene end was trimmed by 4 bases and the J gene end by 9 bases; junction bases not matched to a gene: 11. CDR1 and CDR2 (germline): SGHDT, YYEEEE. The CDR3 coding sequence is TGTGCCAGCAGCCCAGGGACAGGGTTAAAGGGTTCACCCCTCCACTTT. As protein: CASSPGTGLKGSPLHF.

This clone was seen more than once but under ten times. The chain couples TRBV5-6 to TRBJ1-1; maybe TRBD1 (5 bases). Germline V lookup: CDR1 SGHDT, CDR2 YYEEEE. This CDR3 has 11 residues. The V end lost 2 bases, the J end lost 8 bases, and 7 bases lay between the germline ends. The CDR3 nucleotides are TGTGCCAGCAGCTTTGACAGCGAAGCTTTCTTT. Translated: CASSFDSEAFF.

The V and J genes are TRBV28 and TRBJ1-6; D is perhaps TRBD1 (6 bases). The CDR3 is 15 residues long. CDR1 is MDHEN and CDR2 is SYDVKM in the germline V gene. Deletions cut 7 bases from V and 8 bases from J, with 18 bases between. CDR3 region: CASTPSGQVYSPLHF. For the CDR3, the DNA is TGTGCCAGCACCCCCTCGGGACAAGTATATTCACCCCTCCACTTT.

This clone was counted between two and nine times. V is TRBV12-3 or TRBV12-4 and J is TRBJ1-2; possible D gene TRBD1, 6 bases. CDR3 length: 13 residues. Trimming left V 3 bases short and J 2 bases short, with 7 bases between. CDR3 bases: TGTGCCAGCAGTTTCCAGGGGAACTATGGCTACACCTTC. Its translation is CASSFQGNYGYTF.

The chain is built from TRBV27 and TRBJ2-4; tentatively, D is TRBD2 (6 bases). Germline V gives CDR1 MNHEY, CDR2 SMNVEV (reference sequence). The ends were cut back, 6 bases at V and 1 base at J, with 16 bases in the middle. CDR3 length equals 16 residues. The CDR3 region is CASSPSGGYAKNIQYF. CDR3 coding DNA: TGTGCCAGCAGCCCCTCCGGGGGATATGCCAAAAACATTCAGTACTTC.

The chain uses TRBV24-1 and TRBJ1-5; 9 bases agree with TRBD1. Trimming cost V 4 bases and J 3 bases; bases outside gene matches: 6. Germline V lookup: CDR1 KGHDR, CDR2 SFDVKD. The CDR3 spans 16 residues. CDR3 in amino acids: CATSDRTGAPNQPQHF. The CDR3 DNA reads TGTGCCACCAGTGACCGGACAGGGGCACCCAATCAGCCCCAGCATTTT.

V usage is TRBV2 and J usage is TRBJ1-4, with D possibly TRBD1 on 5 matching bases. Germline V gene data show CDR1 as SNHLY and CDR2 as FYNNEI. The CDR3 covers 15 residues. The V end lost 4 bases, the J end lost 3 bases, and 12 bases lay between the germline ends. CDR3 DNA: TGTGCCAGCAGTGCCCCCGGGGGGTCTAATGAAAAACTGTTTTTT. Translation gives CASSAPGGSNEKLFF. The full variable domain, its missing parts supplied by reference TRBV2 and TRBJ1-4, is EPEVTQTPSHQVTQMGQEVILRCVPISNHLYFYWYRQILGQKVEFLVSFYNNEISEKSEIFDDQFSVERPDGSNFTLKIRSTKLEDSAMYFCASSAPGGSNEKLFFGSGTQLSVL.

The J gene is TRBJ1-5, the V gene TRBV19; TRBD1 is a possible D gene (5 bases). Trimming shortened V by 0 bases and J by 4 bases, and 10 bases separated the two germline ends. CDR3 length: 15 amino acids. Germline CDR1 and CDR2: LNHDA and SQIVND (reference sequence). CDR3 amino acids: CASSIEMGPNQPQHF. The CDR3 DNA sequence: TGTGCCAGTAGTATAGAAATGGGGCCAAATCAGCCCCAGCATTTT.

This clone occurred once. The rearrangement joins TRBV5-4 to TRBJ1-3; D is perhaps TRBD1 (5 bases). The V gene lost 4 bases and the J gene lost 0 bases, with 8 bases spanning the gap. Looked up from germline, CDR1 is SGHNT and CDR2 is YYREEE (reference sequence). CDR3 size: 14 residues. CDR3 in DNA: TGTGCCAGCAGCCGGGGACTCTCTGGAAACACCATATATTTT. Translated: CASSRGLSGNTIYF.

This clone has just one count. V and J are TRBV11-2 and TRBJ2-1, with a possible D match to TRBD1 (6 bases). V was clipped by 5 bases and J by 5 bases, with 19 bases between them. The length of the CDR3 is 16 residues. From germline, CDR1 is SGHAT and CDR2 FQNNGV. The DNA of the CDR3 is TGTGCCAGCAGCCCATGGGGGACACAACCCGACAATGAGCAGTTCTTC. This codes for CASSPWGTQPDNEQFF.

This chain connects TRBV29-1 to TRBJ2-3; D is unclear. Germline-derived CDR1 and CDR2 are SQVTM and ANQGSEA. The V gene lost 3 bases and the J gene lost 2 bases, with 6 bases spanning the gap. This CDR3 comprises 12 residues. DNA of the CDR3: TGCAGCGTTGAGTCCAACACAGATACGCAGTATTTT. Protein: CSVESNTDTQYF.

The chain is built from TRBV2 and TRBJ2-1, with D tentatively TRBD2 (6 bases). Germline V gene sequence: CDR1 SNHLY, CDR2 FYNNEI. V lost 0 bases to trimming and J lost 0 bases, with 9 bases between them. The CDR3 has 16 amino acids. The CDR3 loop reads CASSEAQRVSYNEQFF. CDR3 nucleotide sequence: TGTGCCAGCAGTGAAGCCCAGCGGGTCTCCTACAATGAGCAGTTCTTC.

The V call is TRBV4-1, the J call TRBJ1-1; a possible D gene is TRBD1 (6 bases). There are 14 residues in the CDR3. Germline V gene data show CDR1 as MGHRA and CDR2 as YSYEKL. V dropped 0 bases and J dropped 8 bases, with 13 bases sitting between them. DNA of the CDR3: TGCGCCAGCAGCCAAGATACGGGGGGCTTAGAAGCTTTCTTT. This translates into CASSQDTGGLEAFF.

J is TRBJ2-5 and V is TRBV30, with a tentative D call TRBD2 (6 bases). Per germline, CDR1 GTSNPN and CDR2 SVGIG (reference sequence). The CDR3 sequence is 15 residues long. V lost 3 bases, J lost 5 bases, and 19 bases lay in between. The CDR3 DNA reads TGTGCCTGGAGCGCTCAGGGTTTGGGGAGGGAGACCCAGTACTTC. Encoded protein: CAWSAQGLGRETQYF. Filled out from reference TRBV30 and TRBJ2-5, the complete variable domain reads SQTIHQWPATLVQPVGSPLSLECTVEGTSNPNLYWYRQAAGRGLQLLFYSVGIGQISSEVPQNLSASRPQDRQFILSSKKLLLSDSGFYLCAWSAQGLGRETQYFGPGTRLLVL.

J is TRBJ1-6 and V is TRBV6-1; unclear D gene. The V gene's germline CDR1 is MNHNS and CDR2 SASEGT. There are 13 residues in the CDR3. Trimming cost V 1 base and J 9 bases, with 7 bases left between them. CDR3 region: CASSEGGGSPLHF. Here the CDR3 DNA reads TGTGCCAGCAGTGAAGGGGGAGGTTCACCCCTCCACTTT.

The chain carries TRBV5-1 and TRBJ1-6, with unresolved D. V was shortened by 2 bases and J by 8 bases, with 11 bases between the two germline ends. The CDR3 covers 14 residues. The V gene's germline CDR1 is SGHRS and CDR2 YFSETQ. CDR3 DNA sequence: TGCGCCAGCAGCTTACGGGGATCTGATTCACCCCTCCACTTT. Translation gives CASSLRGSDSPLHF.

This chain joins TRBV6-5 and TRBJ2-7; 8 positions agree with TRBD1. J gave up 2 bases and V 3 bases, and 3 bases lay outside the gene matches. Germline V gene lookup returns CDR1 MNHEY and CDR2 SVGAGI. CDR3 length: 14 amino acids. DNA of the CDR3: TGTGCCAGCAGTTATGACAGGGGCACCTACGAGCAGTACTTC. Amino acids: CASSYDRGTYEQYF.